These 3 T cell receptor beta chains were sequenced from one sample in a study of identical twins. In TCRdb, the 5' RACE reads were re-called with MiXCR into one record per CDR3 protein. The repertoire includes more than 600,000 distinct CDR3 sequences, roughly 20% of them detected once, and around 13% sits in the top ten. In addition, the sample was reused for a study of T cells expressing NK-cell markers.

What was sequenced was PBMCs. These receptor sequences come from a woman in her late teens or twenties in good health.

The chain recombines TRBV4-3 with TRBJ2-2, with no clear D. Looked up from germline, CDR1 is LGHNA and CDR2 is YSLEER. The CDR3 extends over 13 amino acids. Trimming stripped 4 bases from V and 6 bases from J, with 9 bases between. CDR3 DNA: TGCGCCAGCAGCCCCGGGTTCTCCGGGGAGCTGTTTTTT. Protein product: CASSPGFSGELFF.

This clonotype has just a few counts. At one end, the junction sequence differs from germline, possibly due to a read error. The chain employs TRBV5-6 and TRBJ1-2, with a weak D call TRBD1 (6 bases). The CDR3 consists of 12 residues. Germline V gene sequence: CDR1 SGHDT, CDR2 YYEEEE. The CDR3 DNA is TGTGCCAGCAGCTTGGACAGGGCTGACCTCCAGTTC. It yields the protein CASSLDRADLQF.

This clonotype was observed a handful of times. The junction does not match germline at one end; this may be a read error. The J gene is TRBJ2-5, the V gene TRBV12-3 or TRBV12-4, with TRBD1 matching over 10 bases. The CDR3 totals 17 residues. CDR3 coding DNA: TGTGCCAGCAGCCCCCACCGGGACAGGGGTGGAGAGGGCCATTTGAACTTC. Amino acids: CASSPHRDRGGEGHLNF.